A selection of T cell receptor beta chains follows, all from one sample in a study of T-cell reconstitution after alpha-beta-depleted transplantation in children. From the PCR reads, TCRdb called clonotypes with MiXCR, one entry per CDR3 protein. The sample has approximately 500,000 distinct CDR3 sequences, under 12% seen once; the top ten hold roughly 2%. The sample here was PBMCs, taken before TCRalphabeta/CD19-depleted stem cell transplant. The receptors were gathered from a child aged 2-15 years with inherited bone marrow failure, due to receive a stem cell transplant. The conserved cysteine and the conserved F or W are not part of the CDR3 here.

TRBJ2-3 | TRBV3-1 | ASRPTSSVDTQY
TRBJ2-2 | TRBV6-2/TRBV6-3 | ASSYSGSSGELF
TRBJ2-3 | TRBV7-2 | ASSLVPGTGDGPDTQY
TRBJ1-5 | TRBV20-1 | SASGTGSQPQH
TRBJ2-6 | TRBV29-1 | SVASGANVLT
TRBJ2-5 | TRBV28 | ASARLAEQETQY
TRBJ1-1 | TRBV29-1 | SVVGAGDANTEAF
TRBJ2-7 | TRBV12-3/TRBV12-4 | ASSPPHRYYEQY
TRBJ2-7 | TRBV18 | ASSPFGGTYEQY
TRBJ2-7 | TRBV30 | AWSTTTEYEQY
TRBJ2-1 | TRBV5-4 | ASSRAGYNEQF
TRBJ2-7 | TRBV20-1 | SARDPGQFSYEQY
TRBJ2-3 | TRBV20-1 | SARVSGKTDTQY
TRBJ1-1 | TRBV20-1 | SARDDRGGTEAF
TRBJ2-5 | TRBV6-5 | ASSYPPDRGETQY
TRBJ2-1 | TRBV29-1 | SVSPSGREQF
TRBJ2-3 | TRBV7-2 | ASSLEGGLPDTQY
TRBJ2-5 | TRBV4-2 | ASSQGFLSGTYETQY